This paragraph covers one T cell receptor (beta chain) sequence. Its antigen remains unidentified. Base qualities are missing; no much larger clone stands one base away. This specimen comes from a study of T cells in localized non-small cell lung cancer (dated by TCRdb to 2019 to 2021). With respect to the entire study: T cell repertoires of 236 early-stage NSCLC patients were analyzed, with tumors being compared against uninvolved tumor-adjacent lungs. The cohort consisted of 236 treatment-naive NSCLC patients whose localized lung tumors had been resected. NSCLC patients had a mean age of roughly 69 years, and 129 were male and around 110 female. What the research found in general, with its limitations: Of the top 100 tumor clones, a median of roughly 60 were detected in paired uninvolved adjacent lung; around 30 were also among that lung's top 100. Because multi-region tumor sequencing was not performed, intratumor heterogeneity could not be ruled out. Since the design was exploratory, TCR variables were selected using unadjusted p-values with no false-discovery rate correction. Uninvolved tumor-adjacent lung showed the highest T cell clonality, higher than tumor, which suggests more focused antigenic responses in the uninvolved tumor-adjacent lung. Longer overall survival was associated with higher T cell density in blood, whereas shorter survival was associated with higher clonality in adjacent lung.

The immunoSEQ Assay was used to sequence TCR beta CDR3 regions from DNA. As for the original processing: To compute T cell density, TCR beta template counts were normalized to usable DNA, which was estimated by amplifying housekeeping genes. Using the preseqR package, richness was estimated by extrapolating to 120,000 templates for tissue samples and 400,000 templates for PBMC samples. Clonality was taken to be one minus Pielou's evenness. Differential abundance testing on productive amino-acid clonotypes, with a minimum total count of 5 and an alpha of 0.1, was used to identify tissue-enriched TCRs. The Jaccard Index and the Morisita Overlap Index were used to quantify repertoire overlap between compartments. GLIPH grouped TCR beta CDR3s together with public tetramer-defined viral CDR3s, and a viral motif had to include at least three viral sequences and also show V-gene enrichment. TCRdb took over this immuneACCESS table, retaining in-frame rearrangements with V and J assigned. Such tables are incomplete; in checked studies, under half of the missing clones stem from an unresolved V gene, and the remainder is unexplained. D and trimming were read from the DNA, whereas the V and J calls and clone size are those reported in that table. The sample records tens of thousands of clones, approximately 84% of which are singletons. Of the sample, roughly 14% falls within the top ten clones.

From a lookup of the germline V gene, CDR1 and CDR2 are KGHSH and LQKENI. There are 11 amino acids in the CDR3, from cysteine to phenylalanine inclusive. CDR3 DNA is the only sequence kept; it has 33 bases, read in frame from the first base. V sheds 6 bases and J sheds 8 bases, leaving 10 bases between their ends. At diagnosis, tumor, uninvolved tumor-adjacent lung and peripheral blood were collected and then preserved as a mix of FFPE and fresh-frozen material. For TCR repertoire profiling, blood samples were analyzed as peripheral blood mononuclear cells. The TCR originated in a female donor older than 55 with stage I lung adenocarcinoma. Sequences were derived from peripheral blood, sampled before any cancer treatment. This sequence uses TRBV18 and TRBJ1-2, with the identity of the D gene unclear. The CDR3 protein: CASSRQEGYTF. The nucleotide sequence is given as TGTGCCAGCTCGCGACAAGAGGGCTACACCTTC.